The 12 T cell receptor beta chains below were found in one sample sequenced in a study of blood T cell repertoires in COVID-19. Libraries were prepared by immunoSEQ multiplex PCR; TCRdb keeps only in-frame clonotypes and omits some of them. The sample shows roughly 250,000 clones, more than 80% of them seen only once. The sample was peripheral blood. The receptor set was obtained from a woman in her thirties or forties with acute or convalescent COVID-19.

In DNA, the CDR3 is TGTGCCAGCAGCCAAGCAAATGGAAACACCATATATTTT. Amino acid sequence: CASSQANGNTIYF. The chain carries TRBV3-1 (or the pseudogene TRBV3-2) and TRBJ1-3, with no clear D. This CDR3 spans 13 amino acids. V was pared by 1 base and J by 3 bases, with 4 bases between. Germline-derived CDR1 and CDR2 are LGHDT and YNNKEL (reference sequence).

This chain joins TRBV20-1 and TRBJ1-2, with 9 bases identical to TRBD1. Germline V gene sequence: CDR1 DFQATT, CDR2 SNEGSKA (reference sequence). CDR3 length equals 11 residues. Germline trimming cut 5 bases from V and 8 bases from J; bases unmatched to any gene: 3. The CDR3 spells CSAPGQGGYTF. CDR3 DNA: TGCAGTGCTCCGGGACAGGGAGGCTACACCTTC.

The CDR3 here is CASSYAGAHTEAFF. DNA for the CDR3: TGTGCCAGCAGTTACGCGGGGGCTCACACTGAAGCTTTCTTT. The chain has TRBV6-5 and TRBJ1-1; D may be TRBD1 (6 bases). The CDR3 loop spans 14 amino acids. Germline V gene data show CDR1 as MNHEY and CDR2 as SVGAGI. Trimming stripped 2 bases from V and 3 bases from J, with 10 bases between.

The genes are TRBV9 and TRBJ2-3; 13 nucleotides align to TRBD2. The CDR3 sequence is 18 residues long. The trim removed 4 bases at V and 1 base at J, leaving 9 bases unmatched. The germline CDR1 and CDR2 sequences are SGDLS and YYNGEE. CDR3 loop: CASSRTSGGADGTDTQYF. The CDR3 region has the DNA TGTGCCAGCAGCCGCACTAGCGGGGGGGCCGACGGCACAGATACGCAGTATTTT.

The chain joins TRBV7-8 to TRBJ1-1; 8 bases are shared with TRBD1. This CDR3 has 13 residues. With V trimmed by 5 bases and J by 4 bases, 3 bases remained unmatched. The germline CDR1 and CDR2 sequences are SGHVS and FQNEAQ. The CDR3: CASSRDRSTEAFF. The DNA of the CDR3 is TGTGCCAGCAGCCGGGACAGGAGCACTGAAGCTTTCTTT.

The rearrangement joins TRBV30 to TRBJ1-2; no firm D call. Between the trimmed V and J ends, which lost 8 bases and 9 bases, there was a span of 13 bases. CDR3 length: 10 residues. Germline CDR1 and CDR2: GTSNPN and SVGIG (reference sequence). CDR3 nucleotides: TGTGCCGGGTGGGCGAGCAGCTACACCTTC. Encoded protein: CAGWASSYTF.

This clone was seen a handful of times. CDR3 sequence: CSGRGTGVNTEAFF. The CDR3 DNA reads as TGCAGCGGGCGGGGGACAGGGGTGAACACTGAAGCTTTCTTT. V gene TRBV29-1 combines with J gene TRBJ1-1; 10 positions match TRBD1. Trimming took 7 bases from V and 0 from J; bases not matched to a gene: 5. CDR3 length: 14 amino acids. Germline CDR1 SQVTM, CDR2 ANQGSEA.

J is TRBJ1-1 and V is TRBV6-6; 9 nucleotides line up with TRBD1. Trimming took 5 bases from V and 4 from J; bases not matched to a gene: 14. CDR1 and CDR2 (germline): MNHNY, SVGAGI (reference sequence). There are 17 residues in the CDR3. The CDR3: CASSPVLGTGKVTEAFF. CDR3 DNA: TGTGCCAGCAGTCCTGTTCTGGGGACAGGGAAGGTCACTGAAGCTTTCTTT.

This sequence joins TRBV24-1 and TRBJ1-4, with TRBD1 matching 11 bases. V lost 4 bases to trimming and J lost 10 bases; unmatched junction nucleotides: 1. The CDR3 contains 13 residues. The germline CDR1 and CDR2 sequences are KGHDR and SFDVKD. This CDR3 reads CATSEGTGGKLFF. DNA of the CDR3: TGTGCCACCAGTGAAGGGACAGGGGGAAAACTGTTTTTT.

The gene calls are TRBV6-6 and TRBJ2-4; D might be TRBD1 (7 bases). The CDR3 sequence is 17 residues long. The V gene's germline CDR1 is MNHNY and CDR2 SVGAGI (reference sequence). Trimming stripped 5 bases from V and 8 bases from J, with 25 bases between. In DNA, the CDR3 is TGTGCCAGCAGTCAATTAGACAGGGCCGACGGGGGAGACATTCAGTACTTC. Its protein product is CASSQLDRADGGDIQYF.

This chain connects TRBV19 to TRBJ1-1; D is ambiguous. The V gene's germline CDR1 is LNHDA and CDR2 SQIVND (reference sequence). The CDR3 contains 15 residues. With 3 bases removed from V and 3 bases from J, the gap between germline ends came to 14 bases. CDR3 coding DNA: TGTGCCAGTAGTATGGTGGGCAGGCAAGACACTGAAGCTTTCTTT. Translating gives CASSMVGRQDTEAFF.

The rearrangement uses TRBV15 and TRBJ1-1; 7 positions agree with TRBD1. This CDR3 contains 14 residues. With V trimmed by 1 base and J by 11 bases, 10 bases remained unmatched. Per the germline V gene, CDR1 is LNHNV and CDR2 is YYDKDF (reference sequence). The CDR3 sequence is CATSRVRQGENAFF. In DNA form, the CDR3 reads TGTGCCACCAGCAGAGTCCGGCAGGGGGAAAATGCTTTCTTT. Using reference TRBV15 and TRBJ1-1 for the parts outside the CDR3, the full variable domain is DAMVIQNPRYQVTQFGKPVTLSCSQTLNHNVMYWYQQKSSQAPKLLFHYYDKDFNNEADTPDNFQSRRPNTSFCFLDIRSPGLGDTAMYLCATSRVRQGENAFFGQGTRLTVV.